This TCR beta chain was sequenced for a study of blood T cell repertoires in COVID-19. TCRdb keeps only in-frame clones here, not all; method: immunoSEQ multiplex PCR. The data contain nearly 400,000 clones, around 92% of them seen just once; the ten biggest clones take up about 1.7%. The receptor was derived from a woman in her 30s who had recovered from COVID-19. The source material was PBMCs or T cells enriched from blood (not recorded which).

CDR3 loop: CASSKGQGGWGNQPQHF. CDR3 DNA sequence: TGTGCCAGCAGTAAGGGGCAGGGGGGATGGGGCAATCAGCCCCAGCATTTT. J is TRBJ1-5 and V is TRBV2, with 7 bases fitting TRBD1. Trimming at V came to 5 bases and at J to 2 bases, leaving 12 bases not matched to a gene. Germline values: CDR1 SNHLY, CDR2 FYNNEI. The CDR3 is 17 amino acids.